This note documents a single T cell receptor beta chain sequence. The sample is drawn from a study of PD-L1 blockade in urothelial cancer. The sample's time point: peripheral blood 6 weeks after treatment start. Sequencing used immunoSEQ multiplex PCR; TCRdb keeps in-frame clones, though not all of them. In the table there are around 66,000 clones, 88% of which are singletons. J was trimmed by 3 bases and V by 7 bases; bases with no gene match: 0. The CDR3 is 14 residues long. Germline V gene sequence: CDR1 SGHRS, CDR2 YFSETQ. The material sequenced was PBMCs, taken around atezolizumab (anti-PD-L1) treatment. This chain connects TRBV5-1 to TRBJ2-1, with 14 positions matching TRBD2. This clonotype was sampled from a man aged 55 to 70 with urothelial cancer. The chain's CDR3 is CASGLAGGYNEQFF. As DNA, the CDR3 is TGCGCCAGCGGACTAGCGGGGGGCTACAATGAGCAGTTCTTC.